These 18 T cell receptor beta chains share one sample of origin, sequenced in a study of shared clonotypes between healthy human individuals. Terminally differentiated effector memory CD45RA+ cells were excluded by CCR7 positive selection of CD45RO-negative cells. The protocol was immunoSEQ multiplex PCR, while the TCRdb copy is restricted to in-frame clones and leaves out a portion. Of about 2.1 million clones listed, 80% to 95% are singletons. The source material was naive CD8+ T cells from PBMCs. These receptors all come from a young man in good health. Some clones in this sample may be carry-over from other donors' samples.

This chain links TRBV18 with TRBJ2-7; 8 bases map to TRBD2. The CDR3 is 17 amino acids. The V and J ends lost 0 bases and 6 bases, in that order; junction bases with no gene match: 13. Germline CDR1 KGHSH, CDR2 LQKENI. The CDR3 DNA sequence: TGTGCCAGCTCACCACCGAGTCTAGCGGGCCGGGCTGGCGAGCAGTACTTC. Translation: CASSPPSLAGRAGEQYF.

The rearrangement uses TRBV7-6 and TRBJ1-2; no clear D. This CDR3 contains 13 residues. Germline V lookup: CDR1 SGHVS, CDR2 FNYEAQ. V was clipped by 5 bases and J by 4 bases, with 11 bases between them. The CDR3 coding sequence is TGTGCCAGCAGCCTCGGGGAGGGCTATGGCTACACCTTC. This encodes CASSLGEGYGYTF.

The rearrangement uses TRBV28 and TRBJ2-3, with 10 bases lining up with TRBD2. Per germline, CDR1 MDHEN and CDR2 SYDVKM. V lost 5 bases and J lost 2; bases outside the gene matches: 13. The CDR3 runs 18 residues. The chain's CDR3 is CASSPRLVGLADTDTQYF. CDR3 coding DNA: TGTGCCAGCAGTCCCCGCTTGGTAGGACTAGCGGACACAGATACGCAGTATTTT.

The chain is built from TRBV9 and TRBJ2-1; 10 bases are shared with TRBD1. The CDR3 loop spans 16 amino acids. From germline, CDR1 is SGDLS and CDR2 YYNGEE. With 4 bases clipped from V and 10 bases from J, the junction kept 14 bases outside the gene matches. This chain's CDR3 is CASSSRGTGAVWEQFF. CDR3 sequence (DNA): TGTGCCAGCAGCTCTAGGGGGACAGGGGCAGTATGGGAGCAGTTCTTC.

The chain is built from TRBV28 and TRBJ1-2; 7 bases line up with TRBD1. The V gene's germline CDR1 is MDHEN and CDR2 SYDVKM. The CDR3 contains 13 residues. The V and J ends lost 6 bases and 4 bases, in that order; junction bases with no gene match: 5. CDR3 in DNA: TGTGCCAGCAGCCGGTGGACAGGCTATGGCTACACCTTC. As protein: CASSRWTGYGYTF.

V is TRBV4-3 and J is TRBJ2-7, with 7 bases matching TRBD1. Germline CDR1 LGHNA, CDR2 YSLEER. The CDR3 runs 15 residues. With V trimmed by 3 bases and J by 2 bases, 7 bases remained unmatched. In DNA, the CDR3 is TGCGCCAGCAGCCACTCACAGGGGAAGCCCTACGAGCAGTACTTC. This sequence encodes CASSHSQGKPYEQYF.

The table lists this clone with a few counts. The CDR3: CASSPSGSNEQFF. CDR3 in DNA: TGTGCCAGCAGCCCGTCGGGGAGCAATGAGCAGTTCTTC. The V gene is TRBV7-3, the J gene TRBJ2-1; weak D call: TRBD2 (5 bases). The CDR3 length is 13 residues. Germline V lookup: CDR1 SGHTA, CDR2 FQGTGA. V was cut by 5 bases and J by 6 bases, with 11 bases left in between.

V usage is TRBV30 and J usage is TRBJ2-3, with D tentatively TRBD1 (6 bases). The CDR3 loop spans 14 amino acids. The germline V gene has CDR1 GTSNPN and CDR2 SVGIG (reference sequence). Trimming pared 4 bases from V and 1 base from J, leaving 12 bases between. As DNA, the CDR3 is TGTGCCTGGACCTCAGGGGCGGGCACAGATACGCAGTATTTT. Its translation: CAWTSGAGTDTQYF.

The rearrangement links TRBV4-3 to TRBJ1-5; TRBD1 agrees at 7 bases. Unmatched junction bases numbered 1, after V lost 0 bases and J lost 2 bases. The CDR3 contains 15 residues. Germline CDR1 and CDR2: LGHNA and YSLEER. CDR3 in DNA: TGCGCCAGCAGCCAAGACACAGGGGGCAATCAGCCCCAGCATTTT. Amino acid sequence: CASSQDTGGNQPQHF.

This clone has just one count. The gene calls are TRBV15 and TRBJ2-3, with a weak D call TRBD1 (6 bases). Germline CDR1 LNHNV, CDR2 YYDKDF (reference sequence). V was shortened by 0 bases and J by 3 bases, with 10 bases between the two germline ends. The CDR3 loop spans 15 amino acids. The CDR3 nucleotides are TGTGCCACCAGCAGAGATAAGGGGGTGACAGATACGCAGTATTTT. Its protein is CATSRDKGVTDTQYF.

The J gene is TRBJ1-1, the V gene TRBV27; 10 bases fit TRBD1. Germline V gene data show CDR1 as MNHEY and CDR2 as SMNVEV (reference sequence). The CDR3 sequence is 17 residues long. Unmatched junction bases numbered 10, after V lost 5 bases and J lost 1 base. Here the CDR3 reads CASSRDRGQIKNTEAFF. CDR3 bases: TGTGCCAGCAGTCGAGACAGGGGGCAGATCAAGAACACTGAAGCTTTCTTT.

V and J are TRBV5-1 and TRBJ2-5; 10 positions agree with TRBD1. The better agreement between TRBJ2-7 and the DNA end casts doubt on the J call. The CDR3 sequence is 16 residues long. CDR1 SGHRS and CDR2 YFSETQ come from the germline V gene. DNA of the CDR3: TGCGCCAGCAGCTTGGGGTACGGGACAGGGGACTACGAGCAGTACTTC. As protein: CASSLGYGTGDYEQYF.

The J gene is TRBJ2-3, the V gene TRBV28; tentatively, D is TRBD1 or TRBD2 (5 bases each). The V and J ends lost 8 bases and 2 bases respectively, with 17 bases between them. Germline loops: CDR1 MDHEN, CDR2 SYDVKM. The CDR3 runs to 15 residues. This chain's CDR3 is CASGSGTDFTDTQYF. The DNA for the CDR3 is TGTGCCAGCGGATCGGGGACCGACTTCACAGATACGCAGTATTTT.

This chain uses TRBV19 with TRBJ2-3, with D unresolved. The CDR3 covers 15 residues. The germline V gene encodes CDR1 LNHDA and CDR2 SQIVND (reference sequence). Trimming took 5 bases from V and 0 from J, leaving 12 bases between them. CDR3 nucleotide sequence: TGTGCCAGTAGTCTTATGGGCTTAAGCACAGATACGCAGTATTTT. Amino acid sequence: CASSLMGLSTDTQYF.

J is TRBJ2-7 and V is TRBV27; possibly TRBD2 for D (5 bases). This CDR3 is built from 13 residues. V was shortened by 9 bases and J by 0 bases, with 12 bases between the two germline ends. Germline lookup yields CDR1 MNHEY and CDR2 SMNVEV (reference sequence). In nucleotides, the CDR3 is TGTGCCAGTACCGGGATCCGCTCCTACGAGCAGTACTTC. It codes for CASTGIRSYEQYF.

The V gene is TRBV7-9, the J gene TRBJ2-5, with 7 bases matching TRBD2. The CDR3 consists of 13 residues. The germline CDR1 and CDR2 sequences are SEHNR and FQNEAQ (reference sequence). Germline trimming cut 2 bases from V and 9 bases from J; bases unmatched to any gene: 6. CDR3 bases: TGTGCCAGCAGCTTAAGGGACTATCCGGCCCAGTACTTC. This gives the protein CASSLRDYPAQYF.

The CDR3 DNA sequence: TGTGCCAGCAGCCCGCGACGGGGCACCGGGGAGCTGTTTTTT. Its translation is CASSPRRGTGELFF. The chain joins TRBV4-2 to TRBJ2-2; weak D call: TRBD2 (5 bases). Germline V gene lookup returns CDR1 LGHNA and CDR2 YNFKEQ. V gave up 4 bases and J gave up 4 bases, with 10 bases separating them. The CDR3 spans 14 residues.

This clone has just one count. CDR3 DNA: TGTGCCAGCAGTGCTTTCGAAGGGGGCACTGAAGCTTTCTTT. Its translation is CASSAFEGGTEAFF. V gene TRBV28 combines with J gene TRBJ1-1; D may be TRBD1 (6 bases). Between the trimmed V and J ends, which lost 5 bases and 4 bases, there was a span of 14 bases. CDR3 length: 14 amino acids. Germline lookup yields CDR1 MDHEN and CDR2 SYDVKM.